This TCR beta chain was sequenced in a study of T-cell reconstitution after alpha-beta-depleted transplantation in children. Unique molecular identifiers were incorporated when the TCRbeta library was constructed. MiXCR, applied by TCRdb to the PCR reads, yields one record per CDR3 protein. Of nearly 550,000 distinct CDR3 sequences detected, 18% appear once; the ten largest clones hold approximately 3%. This clonotype came up a few times. The CDR3 runs to 17 residues. V shed 4 bases and J 2 bases; nucleotides not matched to a gene: 8. Per the germline V gene, CDR1 is SEHNR and CDR2 is FQNEAQ (reference sequence).

The receptor was isolated from a human donor who donated a stem cell graft to a child with acute lymphoblastic leukemia. The rearrangement joins TRBV7-9 to TRBJ2-3; 11 bases agree with TRBD2. The input for sequencing was PBMCs from the stem cell graft donor, taken from the stem cell graft. The CDR3: CASSSPGLAGLTDTQYF. The CDR3 nucleotides are TGTGCCAGCAGCTCACCAGGACTAGCGGGTCTCACAGATACGCAGTATTTT. Together with reference TRBV7-9 and TRBJ2-3, the CDR3 gives the full variable domain: DTGVSQNPRHKITKRGQNVTFRCDPISEHNRLYWYRQTLGQGPEFLTYFQNEAQLEKSRLLSDRFSAERPKGSFSTLEIQRTEQGDSAMYLCASSSPGLAGLTDTQYFGPGTRLTVL.